What follows are 17 T cell receptor beta chains derived from one specimen sequenced in a study of cytotoxic CD8 clonotypes in ibrutinib-treated CLL (dated by TCRdb to the early 2020s). The library was prepared using the immunoSEQ multiplex PCR assay. TCRdb took over this immuneACCESS table, retaining in-frame rearrangements with V and J assigned. Such tables are incomplete; in checked studies, under half of the missing clones stem from an unresolved V gene, and the remainder is unexplained. Here the sample has about 97,000 clones; roughly four fifths occur a single time. Around 24% of the sample belongs to the ten largest clones. The label giving this sample's time point can be read as: around 2 years on ibrutinib. Specimen: PBMCs, collected after 24 months of ibrutinib treatment. These receptors all come from a human donor with chronic lymphocytic leukemia.

The V and J genes are TRBV29-1 and TRBJ1-1, with 9 bases that match TRBD1. After removal of 5 bases from V and 5 bases from J, the junction contained 6 bases not matched to a gene. The CDR3 extends over 13 amino acids. Per germline, CDR1 SQVTM and CDR2 ANQGSEA. In DNA form, the CDR3 reads TGCAGCGTTATACAGGGGGCGGGTACTGAAGCTTTCTTT. It translates to CSVIQGAGTEAFF.

The genes are TRBV27 and TRBJ2-7; D possibly corresponds to TRBD2 (5 bases). The V gene's germline CDR1 is MNHEY and CDR2 SMNVEV (reference sequence). CDR3 length: 13 residues. V lost 3 bases and J lost 4, with 10 bases in between. CDR3 region: CASSLRVGYEQYF. Written as DNA, the CDR3 is TGTGCCAGCAGTTTGAGGGTAGGTTACGAGCAGTACTTC.

This sequence joins TRBV28 and TRBJ2-2; D tentatively fits TRBD1 or TRBD2 (6 bases each). Trimming shortened V by 5 bases and J by 5 bases, and 18 bases separated the two germline ends. CDR3 size: 16 residues. Germline V gene data show CDR1 as MDHEN and CDR2 as SYDVKM. CDR3 nucleotide sequence: TGTGCCAGCAGTCTCCAGGGGACCCGGGGGACCGGGGAGCTGTTTTTT. Translation gives CASSLQGTRGTGELFF.

The J gene is TRBJ1-5, the V gene TRBV18; D gene uncertain. V was pared by 3 bases and J by 4 bases, with 10 bases between. The CDR3 has 14 amino acids. CDR1 KGHSH and CDR2 LQKENI come from the germline V gene. The CDR3 sequence: CASSPKGPNQPQHF. CDR3 in DNA: TGTGCCAGCTCACCGAAGGGCCCTAATCAGCCCCAGCATTTT.

This clone occurred many times. The gene calls are TRBV7-6 and TRBJ1-1; 8 positions match TRBD1. The CDR3 has 14 residues. Germline values: CDR1 SGHVS, CDR2 FNYEAQ. Unmatched junction bases numbered 3, after V lost 4 bases and J lost 2 bases. The CDR3 bases are TGTGCCAGCAGCTCGGGACAGGCTAACACTGAAGCTTTCTTT. Its protein product is CASSSGQANTEAFF.

The chain links TRBV6-6 to TRBJ2-7; 11 bases map to TRBD1. J gave up 5 bases and V 6 bases, and 9 bases lay outside the gene matches. The germline gives CDR1 MNHNY, CDR2 SVGAGI (reference sequence). CDR3 length equals 15 residues. CDR3 residues: CASSQGTGGRDEQYF. Here the CDR3 DNA reads TGTGCCAGCAGCCAGGGGACAGGGGGACGCGACGAGCAGTACTTC.

CDR3 protein: CASRSPDMGNYGYTF. Written as DNA, the CDR3 is TGTGCCAGTAGAAGCCCCGATATGGGTAACTATGGCTACACCTTC. The V and J genes are TRBV19 and TRBJ1-2; D gene uncertain. Germline V gene sequence: CDR1 LNHDA, CDR2 SQIVND (reference sequence). CDR3 length equals 15 residues. V lost 6 bases and J lost 1, with 15 bases in between.

This chain joins TRBV18 and TRBJ2-4; D is tentatively TRBD1 or TRBD2 (6 bases each). The germline gives CDR1 KGHSH, CDR2 LQKENI. The CDR3 totals 15 residues. The V end was cut by 4 bases, the J end by 6 bases, with 16 bases between. DNA of the CDR3: TGTGCCAGCTCACTATCGGGGGCCGGGGGAAACATTCAGTACTTC. Translating gives CASSLSGAGGNIQYF. The entire variable domain, with the rest obtained from reference TRBV18 and TRBJ2-4, is as follows: NAGVMQNPRHLVRRRGQEARLRCSPMKGHSHVYWYRQLPEEGLKFMVYLQKENIIDESGMPKERFSAEFPKEGPSILRIQQVVRGDSAAYFCASSLSGAGGNIQYFGAGTRLSVL.

This clone was observed once. The chain links TRBV2 to TRBJ2-1, with TRBD2 matching over 11 bases. CDR3 size: 16 residues. From germline, CDR1 is SNHLY and CDR2 FYNNEI. After removal of 8 bases from V and 4 bases from J, the junction contained 10 bases not matched to a gene. CDR3 in amino acids: CASQQEGTSGYNEQFF. DNA of the CDR3: TGTGCCAGCCAGCAGGAGGGGACTAGCGGTTACAATGAGCAGTTCTTC.

The chain joins TRBV27 to TRBJ2-7, with 13 bases identical to TRBD2. Looked up from germline, CDR1 is MNHEY and CDR2 is SMNVEV (reference sequence). The CDR3 spans 16 residues. V shed 2 bases and J 7 bases; nucleotides not matched to a gene: 8. DNA of the CDR3: TGTGCCAGCAGTTTAAGGACTAGCGGGAGAGGCGGGGAGCAGTACTTC. It encodes CASSLRTSGRGGEQYF.

The CDR3 loop reads CASSIRGFGAGSGNTIYF. CDR3 bases: TGTGCCAGCAGTATCCGGGGATTTGGAGCGGGCTCTGGAAACACCATATATTTT. The V call is TRBV28, the J call TRBJ1-3; D is ambiguous. This CDR3 comprises 18 residues. The V end was cut by 5 bases, the J end by 0 bases, with 20 bases between. The germline gives CDR1 MDHEN, CDR2 SYDVKM.

This rearrangement joins TRBV7-3 to TRBJ2-7; D is uncertain. This CDR3 spans 12 amino acids. V was pared by 5 bases and J by 5 bases, with 10 bases between. CDR1 is SGHTA and CDR2 is FQGTGA in the germline V gene. DNA of the CDR3: TGTGCCAGCAGCCAAGGTTCAAACGAGCAGTACTTC. Amino acid sequence: CASSQGSNEQYF.

This clone has more than one count but fewer than ten. The chain carries TRBV5-6 and TRBJ2-7; 8 bases line up with TRBD2. CDR1 is SGHDT, CDR2 YYEEEE, per germline. The CDR3 spans 14 residues. Trimming cost V 0 bases and J 6 bases; bases outside gene matches: 5. CDR3 sequence reads: CASSLGSLAGEQYF. CDR3 DNA sequence: TGTGCCAGCAGCTTGGGATCGCTAGCGGGCGAGCAGTACTTC.

The gene calls are TRBV7-9 and TRBJ2-6; D remains ambiguous. The germline V gene has CDR1 SEHNR and CDR2 FQNEAQ (reference sequence). V shed 1 base and J shed 0 bases, with 4 bases lying between them. The CDR3 is 15 amino acids. Here the CDR3 reads CASSLEGSGANVLTF. CDR3 sequence (DNA): TGTGCCAGCAGCTTAGAGGGCTCTGGGGCCAACGTCCTGACTTTC.

The chain has TRBV7-2 and TRBJ2-1, with D possibly being TRBD2 (6 bases). CDR1 SGHTA and CDR2 FQGNSA come from the germline V gene. With 1 base removed from V and 0 bases from J, the gap between germline ends came to 7 bases. This CDR3 is built from 15 residues. CDR3 DNA sequence: TGTGCCAGCAGCTTAGTAGCGGACTCCTACAATGAGCAGTTCTTC. It is translated as CASSLVADSYNEQFF.

This rearrangement joins TRBV5-5 to TRBJ2-3, with D possibly TRBD1 on 6 matching bases. The CDR3 is made up of 15 amino acids. Germline V lookup: CDR1 SGHKS, CDR2 YYEKEE (reference sequence). With 7 bases removed from V and 0 bases from J, the gap between germline ends came to 15 bases. CDR3 sequence reads: CASGPGQTSTDTQYF. CDR3 nucleotide sequence: TGTGCCAGCGGGCCCGGACAGACTAGCACAGATACGCAGTATTTT.

The gene calls are TRBV5-1 and TRBJ2-3; possibly TRBD1 or TRBD2 for D (6 bases each). The length of the CDR3 is 17 residues. The V and J ends lost 4 bases and 6 bases respectively, with 24 bases between them. From germline, CDR1 is SGHRS and CDR2 YFSETQ. Here the CDR3 DNA reads TGCGCCAGCAGCCCCGGTGGGATGGGGGGCGCATCGGATACGCAGTATTTT. Translating it yields CASSPGGMGGASDTQYF.